Presented here are 11 T cell receptor beta chains from one specimen sequenced in a study of regulatory T cells in long-lasting Graves disease. Regarding time point: newly diagnosed GD, antithyroid drugs for less than 3 months. PBMCs were the source of the RNA used for TCR sequencing. HTBI primers from iRepertoire and Arm-PCR of CDR3 regions yielded the TCR beta libraries. TCRdb used MiXCR to reprocess the multiplex PCR reads, holding one entry per CDR3 protein. The sample records about 380,000 distinct CDR3 sequences, roughly 15% being singletons. Specimen: peripheral blood mononuclear cells (PBMCs), collected at new diagnosis, from a patient treated with antithyroid drugs. These receptors came from a female donor with Graves disease.

This clonotype was counted many times. J is TRBJ2-5 and V is TRBV20-1; no clear D gene. The V gene lost 3 bases and the J gene lost 4 bases, with 12 bases spanning the gap. The length of the CDR3 is 13 residues. CDR1 is DFQATT and CDR2 is SNEGSKA in the germline V gene (reference sequence). The CDR3 bases are TGCAGTGCTAGTCTCTCAATAGGAGAGACCCAGTACTTC. The encoded protein is CSASLSIGETQYF.

This clonotype has a count of ten or more. The V call is TRBV4-2, the J call TRBJ1-6; a possible D gene is TRBD1 (6 bases). CDR1 and CDR2 (germline): LGHNA, YNFKEQ. CDR3 size: 17 residues. V lost 0 bases, J lost 9 bases, and 18 bases lay in between. The CDR3 loop reads CASSQDTLAGARSPLHF. For the CDR3, the DNA is TGTGCCAGCAGCCAAGATACCTTAGCGGGGGCGCGTTCACCCCTCCACTTT.

This clonotype came up many times. The CDR3 is CASSATEGVIYGYTF. Here the CDR3 DNA reads TGTGCCAGCAGCGCGACAGAGGGAGTTATCTATGGCTACACCTTC. The chain is built from TRBV2 and TRBJ1-2; maybe TRBD1 (5 bases). The ends were cut back, 6 bases at V and 4 bases at J, with 18 bases in the middle. Germline loops: CDR1 SNHLY, CDR2 FYNNEI. The CDR3 is 15 residues long. Full variable domain (outside the CDR3, taken from reference TRBV2 and TRBJ1-2): EPEVTQTPSHQVTQMGQEVILRCVPISNHLYFYWYRQILGQKVEFLVSFYNNEISEKSEIFDDQFSVERPDGSNFTLKIRSTKLEDSAMYFCASSATEGVIYGYTFGSGTRLTVV.

As for this clonotype: Its ends do not fully match the called genes, so a read error is possible. The chain uses TRBV12-5 and TRBJ2-1; 9 bases are a match to TRBD1. The CDR3 covers 14 residues. CDR1 and CDR2 (germline): LGHNT, FRNRAP. DNA for the CDR3: TGTGCTGGTGGTTCGCGGGACAGGGAACATGAGCAGTTCTTC. It translates to CAGGSRDREHEQFF. The full variable domain, completed using reference TRBV12-5 and TRBJ2-1, is DARVTQTPRHKVTEMGQEVTMRCQPILGHNTVFWYRQTMMQGLELLAYFRNRAPLDDSGMPKDRFSAEMPDATLATLKIQPSEPRDSAVYFCAGGSRDREHEQFFGPGTRLTVL.

The rearrangement links TRBV5-1 to TRBJ2-3; D unresolved. With 7 bases removed from V and 4 bases from J, the gap between germline ends came to 19 bases. Germline V gene data show CDR1 as SGHRS and CDR2 as YFSETQ. The CDR3 has 15 residues. CDR3 sequence: CASPHSQSAPDTQYF. CDR3 nucleotides: TGCGCCAGCCCCCATTCCCAAAGCGCCCCAGATACGCAGTATTTT.

In its sample, this clonotype was seen many times. This chain connects TRBV5-6 to TRBJ1-1; D gene ambiguous. In germline, CDR1 is SGHDT, CDR2 YYEEEE. This CDR3 region has 14 residues. V lost 3 bases and J 6 bases, leaving 15 bases between the germline ends. CDR3 region: CASSSVSVYPEAFF. CDR3 DNA sequence: TGTGCCAGCAGCTCGGTATCGGTATATCCTGAAGCTTTCTTT.

Details on this clonotype: A much larger clone sits a single nucleotide away, making a read error possible. The final CDR3 position lacks the conserved phenylalanine or tryptophan, pointing to a likely read error. The genes are TRBV7-9 and TRBJ1-2, with a possible D match to TRBD1 (6 bases). In germline, CDR1 is SEHNR, CDR2 FQNEAQ (reference sequence). This CDR3 is 16 amino acids long. Trimming took off 4 bases at V and 8 bases at J, with 23 bases between the two ends. CDR3 sequence reads: CASSYLRGANGTGYTL. CDR3 bases: TGTGCCAGCAGCTACCTTAGGGGGGCGAACGGTACAGGCTACACCCTC.

The sample holds one count of this clonotype. The chain uses TRBV30 and TRBJ2-1; 10 bases are shared with TRBD2. This CDR3 spans 13 amino acids. CDR1 and CDR2 (germline): GTSNPN, SVGIG (reference sequence). Unmatched junction bases numbered 6, after V lost 4 bases and J lost 9 bases. CDR3 sequence reads: CAWIRLAGAEQFF. In nucleotides, the CDR3 is TGTGCCTGGATCCGGCTAGCGGGAGCTGAGCAGTTCTTC.

This clonotype has ten or more counts. CDR3 in amino acids: CASRAGANTEAFF. DNA of the CDR3: TGTGCCAGCAGGGCAGGGGCGAACACTGAAGCTTTCTTT. The V call is TRBV7-2, the J call TRBJ1-1; weak D call: TRBD1 (6 bases). This CDR3 is 13 amino acids long. The germline V gene has CDR1 SGHTA and CDR2 FQGNSA. Trimming took 6 bases from V and 1 from J, leaving 9 bases between them.

This clonotype was seen repeatedly, ten times or more. The chain couples TRBV13 to TRBJ2-1; TRBD2 might be the D (5 bases). Germline assignment: CDR1 PRHDT and CDR2 FYEKMQ (reference sequence). The ends were cut back, 5 bases at V and 1 base at J, with 9 bases in the middle. This CDR3 is 14 amino acids long. In DNA form, the CDR3 reads TGTGCCAGCAGCCCAAGGGAGTCCTACAATGAGCAGTTCTTC. This codes for CASSPRESYNEQFF.

This clonotype was observed a handful of times. The genes are TRBV15 and TRBJ2-1; no clear D gene. Looked up from germline, CDR1 is LNHNV and CDR2 is YYDKDF (reference sequence). With 2 bases removed from V and 0 bases from J, the gap between germline ends came to 11 bases. This CDR3 comprises 16 residues. For the CDR3, the DNA is TGTGCCACCAGCAGATCCGCTCCTAGCTCCTACAATGAGCAGTTCTTC. Its translation is CATSRSAPSSYNEQFF.